These 8 T cell receptor beta chains were all obtained from the same sample, sequenced in a study of blood T cell repertoires in COVID-19. The data were produced by immunoSEQ multiplex PCR, yet TCRdb's version contains in-frame clones alone and is incomplete. The sample has about 300,000 clones; around 92% are singletons. What was sequenced was peripheral blood. The receptors stem from a man aged 18-30 years who had recovered from COVID-19.

V gene TRBV19 combines with J gene TRBJ1-2; D remains unclear. The germline V gene encodes CDR1 LNHDA and CDR2 SQIVND (reference sequence). The V end lost 7 bases, the J end lost 8 bases, and 26 bases lay between the germline ends. CDR3 size: 16 residues. The CDR3 reads CASMSPRAPWAEGYTF. In DNA form, the CDR3 reads TGTGCCAGTATGAGTCCGAGGGCCCCCTGGGCGGAAGGCTACACCTTC.

This clone was observed once. The V gene is TRBV19, the J gene TRBJ2-1, with D perhaps matching TRBD2 (6 bases). Germline-derived CDR1 and CDR2 are LNHDA and SQIVND (reference sequence). Trimming pared 4 bases from V and 15 bases from J, leaving 19 bases between. CDR3 length equals 13 residues. In DNA, the CDR3 is TGTGCCAGTAGTAGTAACCGGGACTCTATCACGTTCTTC. Protein sequence: CASSSNRDSITFF.

This rearrangement joins TRBV6-2 or TRBV6-3 to TRBJ2-5; 7 bases are a match to TRBD2. This CDR3 is 15 amino acids long. CDR1 MNHEY and CDR2 SVGEGT come from the germline V gene. V dropped 4 bases and J dropped 0; count of bases not matched to a gene: 5. This CDR3 is CASSLSGEYQETQYF. CDR3 bases: TGTGCCAGCAGTTTAAGCGGGGAGTACCAAGAGACCCAGTACTTC.

V gene TRBV2 combines with J gene TRBJ1-1; 9 nucleotides match TRBD1. The ends lost 2 bases at V and 5 bases at J; junction bases unmatched: 12. The CDR3 totals 17 residues. Germline V lookup: CDR1 SNHLY, CDR2 FYNNEI. The CDR3 DNA follows: TGTGCCAGCAGTGAATGGTGGGGACAGGGCCTACGGACTGAAGCTTTCTTT. Its translation is CASSEWWGQGLRTEAFF. The complete variable domain, with remaining parts taken from reference TRBV2 and TRBJ1-1, reads EPEVTQTPSHQVTQMGQEVILRCVPISNHLYFYWYRQILGQKVEFLVSFYNNEISEKSEIFDDQFSVERPDGSNFTLKIRSTKLEDSAMYFCASSEWWGQGLRTEAFFGQGTRLTVV.

This rearrangement joins TRBV2 to TRBJ1-3; D perhaps matches TRBD1 (5 bases). Trimming left V 8 bases short and J 0 bases short, with 14 bases between. CDR1 is SNHLY and CDR2 is FYNNEI in the germline V gene. This CDR3 is built from 15 residues. The CDR3 region has the DNA TGTGCCAGCGGGCTTGGGGCCGGCTCTGGAAACACCATATATTTT. Translating it yields CASGLGAGSGNTIYF. Full variable domain (missing parts from reference TRBV2 and TRBJ1-3): EPEVTQTPSHQVTQMGQEVILRCVPISNHLYFYWYRQILGQKVEFLVSFYNNEISEKSEIFDDQFSVERPDGSNFTLKIRSTKLEDSAMYFCASGLGAGSGNTIYFGEGSWLTVV.

The chain uses TRBV14 and TRBJ2-1; 9 bases are a match to TRBD1. This CDR3 has 17 amino acids. The germline CDR1 and CDR2 sequences are SGHDN and FVKESK. After removal of 2 bases from V and 4 bases from J, the junction contained 9 bases not matched to a gene. CDR3 amino acids: CASSQLPGQGGYNEQFF. The DNA for the CDR3 is TGTGCCAGCAGCCAACTTCCGGGACAGGGCGGATACAATGAGCAGTTCTTC.

The V call is TRBV5-6, the J call TRBJ1-3; D gene ambiguous. V was trimmed by 0 bases and J by 0 bases, leaving 10 bases between them. Per the germline V gene, CDR1 is SGHDT and CDR2 is YYEEEE. The CDR3 runs 16 residues. The CDR3 reads CASSLGRYLSGNTIYF. The CDR3 DNA reads TGTGCCAGCAGCTTGGGCAGGTACCTCTCTGGAAACACCATATATTTT. Full variable domain (rest looked up from reference TRBV5-6 and TRBJ1-3): DAGVTQSPTHLIKTRGQQVTLRCSPKSGHDTVSWYQQALGQGPQFIFQYYEEEERQRGNFPDRFSGHQFPNYSSELNVNALLLGDSALYLCASSLGRYLSGNTIYFGEGSWLTVV.

This rearrangement joins TRBV11-2 to TRBJ2-1; 11 bases fit TRBD2. The germline V gene encodes CDR1 SGHAT and CDR2 FQNNGV. With V trimmed by 1 base and J by 6 bases, 8 bases remained unmatched. This CDR3 comprises 17 residues. CDR3 sequence reads: CASSLAPTSGKINEQFF. In nucleotides, the CDR3 is TGTGCCAGCAGCTTAGCGCCGACTAGCGGGAAGATCAATGAGCAGTTCTTC.